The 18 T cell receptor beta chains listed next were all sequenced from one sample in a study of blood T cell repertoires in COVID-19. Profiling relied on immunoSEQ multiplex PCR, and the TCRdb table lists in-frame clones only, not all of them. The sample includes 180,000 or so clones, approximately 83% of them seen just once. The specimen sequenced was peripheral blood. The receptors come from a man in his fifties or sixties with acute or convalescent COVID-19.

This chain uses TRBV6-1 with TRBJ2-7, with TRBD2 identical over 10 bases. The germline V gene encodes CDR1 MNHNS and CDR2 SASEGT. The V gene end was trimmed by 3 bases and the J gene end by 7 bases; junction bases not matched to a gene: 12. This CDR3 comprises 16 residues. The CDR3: CASSESLGLAFWEQYF. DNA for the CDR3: TGTGCCAGCAGTGAGTCGTTGGGACTAGCGTTTTGGGAGCAGTACTTC.

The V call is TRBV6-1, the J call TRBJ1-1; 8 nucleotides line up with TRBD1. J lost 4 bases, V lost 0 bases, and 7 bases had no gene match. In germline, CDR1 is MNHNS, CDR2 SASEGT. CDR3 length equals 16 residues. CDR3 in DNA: TGTGCCAGCAGTGAAGCGCTTCCGACAGGGGTCACTGAAGCTTTCTTT. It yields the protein CASSEALPTGVTEAFF.

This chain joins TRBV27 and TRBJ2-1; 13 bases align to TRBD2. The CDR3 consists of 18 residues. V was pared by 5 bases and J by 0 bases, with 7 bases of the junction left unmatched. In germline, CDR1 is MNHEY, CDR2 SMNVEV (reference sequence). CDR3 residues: CASSKLAGGLSSYNEQFF. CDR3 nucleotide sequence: TGTGCCAGCAGTAAACTAGCGGGAGGGCTGAGCTCCTACAATGAGCAGTTCTTC.

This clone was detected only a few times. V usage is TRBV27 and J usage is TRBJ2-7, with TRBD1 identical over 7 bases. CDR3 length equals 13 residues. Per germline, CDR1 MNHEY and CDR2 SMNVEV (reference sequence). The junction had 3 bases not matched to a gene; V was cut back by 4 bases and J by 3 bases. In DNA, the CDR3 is TGTGCCAGCAGTTCAACAGGGGTCTACGAGCAGTACTTC. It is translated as CASSSTGVYEQYF.

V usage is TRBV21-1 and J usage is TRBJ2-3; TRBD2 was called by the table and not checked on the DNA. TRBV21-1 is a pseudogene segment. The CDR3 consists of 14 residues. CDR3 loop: CASSKGESTDTQYF. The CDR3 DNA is TGTGCCAGCAGCAAAGGGGAGAGCACAGATACGCAGTATTTT.

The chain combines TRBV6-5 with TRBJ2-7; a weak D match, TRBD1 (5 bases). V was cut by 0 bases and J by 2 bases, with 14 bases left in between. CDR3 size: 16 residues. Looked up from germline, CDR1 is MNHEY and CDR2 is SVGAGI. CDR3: CASSYSNRLGPYEQYF. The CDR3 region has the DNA TGTGCCAGCAGTTACTCGAACAGGCTTGGCCCCTACGAGCAGTACTTC.

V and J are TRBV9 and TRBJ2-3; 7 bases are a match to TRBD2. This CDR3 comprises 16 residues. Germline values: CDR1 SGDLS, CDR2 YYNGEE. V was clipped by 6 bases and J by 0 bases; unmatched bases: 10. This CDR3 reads CASNPIASGSTDTQYF. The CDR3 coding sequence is TGTGCCAGCAACCCGATTGCTAGCGGAAGCACAGATACGCAGTATTTT.

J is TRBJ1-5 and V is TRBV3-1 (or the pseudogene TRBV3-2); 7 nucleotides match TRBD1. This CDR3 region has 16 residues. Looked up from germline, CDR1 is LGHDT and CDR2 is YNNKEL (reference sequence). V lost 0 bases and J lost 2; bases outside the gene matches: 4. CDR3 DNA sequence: TGTGCCAGCAGCCAAGAGGATACAGGGGGCAATCAGCCCCAGCATTTT. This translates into CASSQEDTGGNQPQHF.

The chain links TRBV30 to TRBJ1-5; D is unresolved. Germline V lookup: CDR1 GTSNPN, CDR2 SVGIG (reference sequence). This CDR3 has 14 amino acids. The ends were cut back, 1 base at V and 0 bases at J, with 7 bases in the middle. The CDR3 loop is CAWSGLNSNQPQHF. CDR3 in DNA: TGTGCCTGGAGTGGACTTAATAGCAATCAGCCCCAGCATTTT.

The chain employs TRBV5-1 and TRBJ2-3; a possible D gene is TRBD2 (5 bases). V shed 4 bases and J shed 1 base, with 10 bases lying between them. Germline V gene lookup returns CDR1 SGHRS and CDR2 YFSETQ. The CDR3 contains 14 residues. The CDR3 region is CASSGTRGTDTQYF. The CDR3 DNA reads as TGCGCCAGCAGCGGAACTAGGGGCACAGATACGCAGTATTTT.

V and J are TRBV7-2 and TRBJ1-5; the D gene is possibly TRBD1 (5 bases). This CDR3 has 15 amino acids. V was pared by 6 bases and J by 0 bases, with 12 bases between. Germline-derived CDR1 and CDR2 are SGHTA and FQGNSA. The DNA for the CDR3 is TGTGCCAGCAGTCGCGACAGCCCTAGCAATCAGCCCCAGCATTTT. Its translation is CASSRDSPSNQPQHF.

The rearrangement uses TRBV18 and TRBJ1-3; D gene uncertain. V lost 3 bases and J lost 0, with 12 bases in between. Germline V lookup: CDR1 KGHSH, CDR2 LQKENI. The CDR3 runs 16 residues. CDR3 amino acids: CASSPVMSGSGNTIYF. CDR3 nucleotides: TGTGCCAGCTCACCTGTTATGTCAGGCTCTGGAAACACCATATATTTT.

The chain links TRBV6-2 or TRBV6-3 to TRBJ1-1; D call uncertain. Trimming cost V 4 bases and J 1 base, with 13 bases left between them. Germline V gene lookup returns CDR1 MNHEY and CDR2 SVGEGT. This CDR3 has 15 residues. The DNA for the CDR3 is TGTGCCAGCAGTTTCCACAGCCTACCGAACACTGAAGCTTTCTTT. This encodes CASSFHSLPNTEAFF.

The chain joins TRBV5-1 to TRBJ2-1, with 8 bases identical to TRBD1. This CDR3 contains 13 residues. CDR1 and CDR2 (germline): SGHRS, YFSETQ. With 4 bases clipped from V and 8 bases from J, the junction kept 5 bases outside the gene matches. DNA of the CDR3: TGCGCCAGCAGCAGACCACAGGGGGATGAGCAGTTCTTC. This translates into CASSRPQGDEQFF.

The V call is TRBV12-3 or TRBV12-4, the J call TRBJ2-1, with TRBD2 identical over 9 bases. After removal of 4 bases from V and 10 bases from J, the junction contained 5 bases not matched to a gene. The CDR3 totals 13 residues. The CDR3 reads CASSSGTSGEQFF. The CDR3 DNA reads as TGTGCCAGCAGTTCGGGCACTAGCGGGGAGCAGTTCTTC.

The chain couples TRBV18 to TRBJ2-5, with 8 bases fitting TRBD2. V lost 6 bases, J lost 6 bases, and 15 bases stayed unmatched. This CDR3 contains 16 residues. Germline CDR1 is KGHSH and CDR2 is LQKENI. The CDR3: CASSPLAGGGRQTQYF. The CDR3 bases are TGTGCCAGCTCCCCCCTCGCGGGGGGCGGAAGGCAGACCCAGTACTTC.

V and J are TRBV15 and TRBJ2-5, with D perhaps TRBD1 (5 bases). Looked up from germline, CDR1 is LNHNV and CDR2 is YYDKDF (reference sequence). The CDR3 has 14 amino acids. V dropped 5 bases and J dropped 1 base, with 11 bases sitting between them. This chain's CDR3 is CATSPGAAQETQYF. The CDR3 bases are TGTGCCACCAGCCCTGGGGCAGCCCAAGAGACCCAGTACTTC.

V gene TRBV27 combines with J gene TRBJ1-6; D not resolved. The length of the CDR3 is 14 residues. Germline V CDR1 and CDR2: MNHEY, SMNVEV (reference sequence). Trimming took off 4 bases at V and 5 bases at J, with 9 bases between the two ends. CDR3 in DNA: TGTGCCAGCAGTTGGGCAGTTCATAATTCACCCCTCCACTTT. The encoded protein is CASSWAVHNSPLHF.